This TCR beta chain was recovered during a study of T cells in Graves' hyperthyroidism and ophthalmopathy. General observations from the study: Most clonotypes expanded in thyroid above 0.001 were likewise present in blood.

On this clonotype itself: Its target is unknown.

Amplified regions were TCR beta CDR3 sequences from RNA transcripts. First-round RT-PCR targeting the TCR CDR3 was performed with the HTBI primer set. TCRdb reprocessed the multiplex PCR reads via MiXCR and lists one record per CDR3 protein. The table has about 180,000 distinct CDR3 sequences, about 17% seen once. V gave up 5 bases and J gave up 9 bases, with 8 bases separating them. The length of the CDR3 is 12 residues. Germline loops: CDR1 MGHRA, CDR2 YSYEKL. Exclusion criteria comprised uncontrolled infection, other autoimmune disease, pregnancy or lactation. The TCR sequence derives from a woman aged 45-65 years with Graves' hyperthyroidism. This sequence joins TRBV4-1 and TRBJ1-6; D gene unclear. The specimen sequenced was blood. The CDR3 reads CASSTSGSPLHF. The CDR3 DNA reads TGCGCCAGCAGCACGTCGGGTTCACCCCTCCACTTT.